Listed below are T cell receptor beta chains from one sample, sequenced in a study of T cells after yellow fever vaccination. TCRdb reprocessed the 5' RACE reads via MiXCR and lists one record per CDR3 protein. The sample shows hundreds of thousands of distinct CDR3 sequences, 9% to 15% of them seen only once. Source: PBMCs, taken on the day of the yellow fever booster vaccination. Receptor source: a man aged 25-45 years who received the YFV17D yellow fever vaccine. The CDR3 runs from the conserved cysteine through the conserved F or W. A D gene is named only where the DNA matches it firmly. Part of the rows lack a size; the others show once, few, many or a class for expanded clones.

CDR3 DNA: TGTGCCAGCTCAGCCGGACAGACCCAAGAGACCCAGTACTTC
CDR3 protein: CASSAGQTQETQYF
CDR3 length: 14
J gene: TRBJ2-5
clone size: .
V gene: TRBV18
D gene: .

CDR3 DNA: TGTGCCAGTACCAAAAGACTAGGCTTTGAGCAGTTCTTC
CDR3 protein: CASTKRLGFEQFF
CDR3 length: 13
J gene: TRBJ2-1
clone size: few
V gene: TRBV19
D gene: .

CDR3 DNA: TGCAGTGCTAGCGGGAGAGGCTTGGAGACCCAGTACTTC
CDR3 protein: CSASGRGLETQYF
CDR3 length: 13
J gene: TRBJ2-5
clone size: few
V gene: TRBV20-1
D gene: .

CDR3 DNA: TGTGCCAGCAGCCCCCCGTCTTCAGGTACGCAGTATTTT
CDR3 protein: CASSPPSSGTQYF
CDR3 length: 13
J gene: TRBJ2-3
clone size: once
V gene: TRBV7-9
D gene: .

CDR3 DNA: TGTGCCAGCTCAGTTAGGACAACCGGCACTGAAGCTTTCTTT
CDR3 protein: CASSVRTTGTEAFF
CDR3 length: 14
J gene: TRBJ1-1
clone size: .
V gene: TRBV18
D gene: .

CDR3 DNA: TGTGCCAGCAGCTTGAAAAGGGGACTTGCTACAACCTACAATGAGCAGTTCTTC
CDR3 protein: CASSLKRGLATTYNEQFF
CDR3 length: 18
J gene: TRBJ2-1
clone size: .
V gene: TRBV11-2
D gene: .

CDR3 DNA: TGTGCCAGCAGTCGAAGGGGGATTGGCTACACCTTC
CDR3 protein: CASSRRGIGYTF
CDR3 length: 12
J gene: TRBJ1-2
clone size: .
V gene: TRBV27
D gene: .

CDR3 DNA: TGTGCCAGCAGCCTGGGGGCTATAGAGACCCAGTACTTC
CDR3 protein: CASSLGAIETQYF
CDR3 length: 13
J gene: TRBJ2-5
clone size: few
V gene: TRBV14
D gene: .

CDR3 DNA: TGCAGCGCTAAAGACAGTTCTGGGGCCAACGTCCTGACTTTC
CDR3 protein: CSAKDSSGANVLTF
CDR3 length: 14
J gene: TRBJ2-6
clone size: .
V gene: TRBV29-1
D gene: .

CDR3 DNA: TGTGCCAGCAGTTATGCCCCGGACAGGGCATACACCTTC
CDR3 protein: CASSYAPDRAYTF
CDR3 length: 13
J gene: TRBJ1-2
clone size: .
V gene: TRBV12-3/TRBV12-4
D gene: TRBD1

CDR3 DNA: TGTGCCACCAGGGCTGGGGGCGCCGGGGAGCTGTTTTTT
CDR3 protein: CATRAGGAGELFF
CDR3 length: 13
J gene: TRBJ2-2
clone size: .
V gene: TRBV24-1
D gene: .

CDR3 DNA: TGTGCCAGCAGCTTAGGCGGCTACCCACCCTACGAGCAGTACTTC
CDR3 protein: CASSLGGYPPYEQYF
CDR3 length: 15
J gene: TRBJ2-7
clone size: few
V gene: TRBV7-2
D gene: .

CDR3 DNA: TGTGCCAGCAGCTACTCAATGGGGTCGATTTCACCCCTCCACTTT
CDR3 protein: CASSYSMGSISPLHF
CDR3 length: 15
J gene: TRBJ1-6
clone size: .
V gene: TRBV6-5
D gene: .

CDR3 DNA: TGCAGCGTTGTGAGCGGGAGGCGGCAGACCCAGTACTTC
CDR3 protein: CSVVSGRRQTQYF
CDR3 length: 13
J gene: TRBJ2-5
clone size: .
V gene: TRBV29-1
D gene: TRBD2

CDR3 DNA: TGTGCCAGCAGCTTAGGATTTCGGACAGGAGTAAACTTC
CDR3 protein: CASSLGFRTGVNF
CDR3 length: 13
J gene: TRBJ2-7
clone size: few
V gene: TRBV7-2
D gene: TRBD1

CDR3 DNA: TGTGCCAGCAGCTTAGTTTTGACTACCCACAATGAGCAGTTCTTC
CDR3 protein: CASSLVLTTHNEQFF
CDR3 length: 15
J gene: TRBJ2-1
clone size: few
V gene: TRBV7-9
D gene: .

CDR3 DNA: TGTGCCAGCAGTCCTCAGGCGGGGCGCGGGACCACCGGGGAGCTGTTTTTT
CDR3 protein: CASSPQAGRGTTGELFF
CDR3 length: 17
J gene: TRBJ2-2
clone size: .
V gene: TRBV6-2/TRBV6-3
D gene: .

CDR3 DNA: TGCAGTGCTAGAGCCCCTTACACAGATACGCAGTATTTT
CDR3 protein: CSARAPYTDTQYF
CDR3 length: 13
J gene: TRBJ2-3
clone size: few
V gene: TRBV20-1
D gene: .

CDR3 DNA: TGCGCCAGCAGCCTTTCGGCTAGCGGGACAGATACGCAGTATTTT
CDR3 protein: CASSLSASGTDTQYF
CDR3 length: 15
J gene: TRBJ2-3
clone size: few
V gene: TRBV4-3
D gene: TRBD2

CDR3 DNA: TGCGCCAGCAGACGGGAGAGTTCCTACGAGCAGTACTTC
CDR3 protein: CASRRESSYEQYF
CDR3 length: 13
J gene: TRBJ2-7
clone size: few
V gene: TRBV5-1
D gene: .